The 16 T cell receptor beta chains in this list originate from one sample, sequenced in a study of CD8 T cells in ankylosing spondylitis. Regarding the study as a whole: Characteristic, it appeared, of ankylosing spondylitis blood was a TCR beta motif of 7 or 8 highly homologous variants.

TCRdb independently ran MiXCR on the 5' RACE reads; one entry per CDR3 protein. Of fewer than 550,000 distinct CDR3 sequences in the sample, about 5% are singletons; the top ten hold around 3.5%. What these receptors recognize is not known. The sequenced material came from blood, either unsorted or a sorted T cell fraction (not recorded which). The receptors were gathered from a male donor with ankylosing spondylitis.

This clonotype was seen ten or more times. The chain couples TRBV4-3 to TRBJ2-1; D possibly corresponds to TRBD2 (6 bases). CDR1 is LGHNA and CDR2 is YSLEER in the germline V gene. V dropped 4 bases and J dropped 8 bases, with 12 bases sitting between them. The CDR3 loop spans 13 amino acids. Here the CDR3 DNA reads TGCGCCAGCAGCCTCCGTACGGGGGATGAGCAGTTCTTC. It codes for CASSLRTGDEQFF.

This clonotype was recorded a few times. J is TRBJ2-7 and V is TRBV4-3; 10 bases match TRBD1. J was trimmed by 4 bases and V by 4 bases; bases with no gene match: 10. The CDR3 is made up of 16 amino acids. CDR1 is LGHNA and CDR2 is YSLEER in the germline V gene. The CDR3 loop is CASSRAGTGDRYEQYF. The CDR3 bases are TGCGCCAGCAGCCGAGCCGGGACAGGGGATAGGTACGAGCAGTACTTC.

This clonotype was seen ten or more times. The V call is TRBV9, the J call TRBJ1-3, with D uncertain. The V end lost 3 bases, the J end lost 0 bases, and 10 bases lay between the germline ends. The germline CDR1 and CDR2 sequences are SGDLS and YYNGEE. The CDR3 is made up of 15 amino acids. CDR3 coding DNA: TGTGCCAGCAGCGCTTTGACCGGCTCTGGAAACACCATATATTTT. Protein: CASSALTGSGNTIYF.

This clonotype was counted between two and nine times. The rearrangement uses TRBV7-2 and TRBJ2-1, with 7 bases identical to TRBD1. CDR1 and CDR2 from the germline V gene are SGHTA and FQGNSA. The CDR3 contains 15 residues. J was trimmed by 4 bases and V by 1 base; bases with no gene match: 4. The CDR3 region has the DNA TGTGCCAGCAGCTTAGAGGGGGCGCGTTACAATGAGCAGTTCTTC. As protein: CASSLEGARYNEQFF. The full variable domain, rest sourced from reference TRBV7-2 and TRBJ2-1, is GAGVSQSPSNKVTEKGKDVELRCDPISGHTALYWYRQSLGQGLEFLIYFQGNSAPDKSGLPSDRFSAERTGGSVSTLTIQRTQQEDSAVYLCASSLEGARYNEQFFGPGTRLTVL.

The chain joins TRBV18 to TRBJ1-5; a weak D match, TRBD1 (5 bases). The V end lost 3 bases, the J end lost 1 base, and 22 bases lay between the germline ends. The CDR3 spans 19 residues. CDR1 KGHSH and CDR2 LQKENI come from the germline V gene. The CDR3 sequence is CASSPNRAGYPLSNQPQHF. CDR3 in DNA: TGTGCCAGCTCACCGAATAGAGCAGGGTATCCATTAAGCAATCAGCCCCAGCATTTT.

This clonotype was observed at least ten times. This chain connects TRBV6-1 to TRBJ2-3; perhaps TRBD1 as D (6 bases). Per the germline V gene, CDR1 is MNHNS and CDR2 is SASEGT. V shed 5 bases and J shed 2 bases, with 11 bases lying between them. The CDR3 runs to 14 residues. The CDR3 loop reads CASSRDTSTDTQYF. Written as DNA, the CDR3 is TGTGCCAGCAGTAGGGACACCTCCACAGATACGCAGTATTTT.

This clonotype was detected ten times or more. The rearrangement uses TRBV29-1 and TRBJ2-7; no definite D call. CDR1 and CDR2 (germline): SQVTM, ANQGSEA. The germline V and J ends were trimmed by 4 bases and 2 bases, with 6 bases remaining between them. This CDR3 has 11 residues. The chain's CDR3 is CSVALAYEQYF. CDR3 coding DNA: TGCAGCGTTGCTCTAGCCTACGAGCAGTACTTC.

This clonotype appeared a few times. The genes are TRBV3-2 and TRBJ2-2; TRBD2, as called in the table, went unchecked against the DNA. TRBV3-2 is designated a pseudogene. This CDR3 region has 18 residues. The CDR3 DNA follows: TGTGCCAGCAGTTGTATGGGACTAGCGGGAGCGAACACCGGGGAGCTGTTTTTT. It is translated as CASSCMGLAGANTGELFF.

This clonotype was seen repeatedly, ten times or more. V gene TRBV12-3 or TRBV12-4 combines with J gene TRBJ1-2; D is possibly TRBD1 (5 bases). CDR3 length: 14 amino acids. The ends were cut back, 6 bases at V and 4 bases at J, with 15 bases in the middle. This CDR3 is CASSHNQGGYGYTF. CDR3 nucleotides: TGTGCCAGCAGCCACAATCAGGGAGGCTATGGCTACACCTTC.

Many counts were recorded for this clonotype. The junction departs from germline at one end; a sequencing error may be responsible. V and J are TRBV15 and TRBJ1-1; TRBD1 matches at 7 bases. The V gene's germline CDR1 is LNHNV and CDR2 YYDKDF (reference sequence). The CDR3 covers 18 residues. In DNA form, the CDR3 reads TGTGCCACCAGCGACTCCTGGGACAGACTAACGATGAACGCTGAAGCTTTCTTT. It translates to CATSDSWDRLTMNAEAFF.

Ten or more counts support this clonotype. The V gene is TRBV12-3 or TRBV12-4, the J gene TRBJ1-1; D may be TRBD1 (5 bases). CDR3 length: 14 amino acids. Trimming cost V 1 base and J 4 bases, with 10 bases left between them. CDR3 sequence: CASSLDRLSTEAFF. The CDR3 nucleotides read TGTGCCAGCAGTTTAGACAGGCTGTCCACTGAAGCTTTCTTT.

This sequence joins TRBV28 and TRBJ2-1; perhaps TRBD1 as D (6 bases). Looked up from germline, CDR1 is MDHEN and CDR2 is SYDVKM. The CDR3 has 21 amino acids. The V end lost 6 bases, the J end lost 4 bases, and 34 bases lay between the germline ends. The CDR3 spells CASSLGFLGTPLRKGYNEQFF. CDR3 sequence (DNA): TGTGCCAGCAGCCTCGGTTTTCTCGGGACACCCCTCCGAAAAGGGTACAATGAGCAGTTCTTC.

This clonotype appeared many times. The rearrangement uses TRBV7-8 and TRBJ2-3, with D possibly matching TRBD1 (6 bases). V dropped 5 bases and J dropped 6 bases, with 24 bases sitting between them. Germline V gene lookup returns CDR1 SGHVS and CDR2 FQNEAQ. This CDR3 is 17 amino acids long. This CDR3 reads CASSHQGQDYSEDTQYF. CDR3 nucleotides: TGTGCCAGCAGCCATCAGGGGCAGGATTATTCCGAGGATACGCAGTATTTT. Full variable domain (remainder filled in from reference TRBV7-8 and TRBJ2-3): GAGVSQSPRYKVAKRGQDVALRCDPISGHVSLFWYQQALGQGPEFLTYFQNEAQLDKSGLPSDRFFAERPEGSVSTLKIQRTQQEDSAVYLCASSHQGQDYSEDTQYFGPGTRLTVL.

This clonotype appeared many times. The J gene is TRBJ2-7, the V gene TRBV7-9; TRBD1 agrees at 9 bases. The CDR3 contains 14 residues. With V trimmed by 5 bases and J by 5 bases, 7 bases remained unmatched. CDR1 and CDR2 from the germline V gene are SEHNR and FQNEAQ (reference sequence). This CDR3 is CASSPDRGKNEQYF. CDR3 DNA sequence: TGTGCCAGCAGCCCGGACAGGGGCAAGAACGAGCAGTACTTC. Using reference TRBV7-9 and TRBJ2-7 for the parts outside the CDR3, the full variable domain is DTGVSQNPRHKITKRGQNVTFRCDPISEHNRLYWYRQTLGQGPEFLTYFQNEAQLEKSRLLSDRFSAERPKGSFSTLEIQRTEQGDSAMYLCASSPDRGKNEQYFGPGTRLTVT.

This clonotype came up a few times. J is TRBJ1-5 and V is TRBV2, with D perhaps matching TRBD1 (6 bases). Germline V gene lookup returns CDR1 SNHLY and CDR2 FYNNEI. This CDR3 region has 15 residues. V dropped 6 bases and J dropped 0 bases, with 12 bases sitting between them. The CDR3 coding sequence is TGTGCCAGCAGAGGGGGACGGACTAGCAATCAGCCCCAGCATTTT. This sequence encodes CASRGGRTSNQPQHF.

This clonotype has just one count. The rearrangement uses TRBV4-1 and TRBJ1-1; D is undetermined. The CDR3 totals 9 residues. With 4 bases removed from V and 8 bases from J, the gap between germline ends came to 2 bases. Per the germline V gene, CDR1 is MGHRA and CDR2 is YSYEKL. For the CDR3, the DNA is TGCGCCAGCAGCCCAGAAGCTTTCTTT. This sequence encodes CASSPEAFF.